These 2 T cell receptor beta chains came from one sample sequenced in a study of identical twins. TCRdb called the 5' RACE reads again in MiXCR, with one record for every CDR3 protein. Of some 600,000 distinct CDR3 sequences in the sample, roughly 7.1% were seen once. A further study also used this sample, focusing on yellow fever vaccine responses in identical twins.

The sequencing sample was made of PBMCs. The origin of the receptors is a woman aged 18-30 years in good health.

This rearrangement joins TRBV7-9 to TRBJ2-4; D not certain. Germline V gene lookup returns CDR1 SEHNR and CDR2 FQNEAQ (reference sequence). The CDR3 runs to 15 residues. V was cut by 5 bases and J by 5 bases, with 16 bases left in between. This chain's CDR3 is CASSPAPRQENIQYF. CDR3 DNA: TGTGCCAGCAGCCCCGCCCCCCGACAAGAAAACATTCAGTACTTC. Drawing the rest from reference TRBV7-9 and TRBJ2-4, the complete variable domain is DTGVSQNPRHKITKRGQNVTFRCDPISEHNRLYWYRQTLGQGPEFLTYFQNEAQLEKSRLLSDRFSAERPKGSFSTLEIQRTEQGDSAMYLCASSPAPRQENIQYFGAGTRLSVL.

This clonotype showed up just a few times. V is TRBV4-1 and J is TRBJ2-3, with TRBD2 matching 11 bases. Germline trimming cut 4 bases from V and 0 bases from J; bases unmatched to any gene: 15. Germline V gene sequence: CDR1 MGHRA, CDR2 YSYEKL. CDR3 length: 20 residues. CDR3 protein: CASSLSRGTSGRSSTDTQYF. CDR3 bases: TGCGCCAGCAGCCTATCCAGAGGGACTAGCGGACGATCTAGCACAGATACGCAGTATTTT.